This T cell receptor (beta chain) derives from a study of blood T cell repertoires in COVID-19. Data came from immunoSEQ multiplex PCR; TCRdb stores just in-frame clones and leaves some out. In the table there are about 280,000 clones, around 90% of which are singletons. This TCR derives from a woman in her twenties or thirties who had recovered from COVID-19. The sequenced sample was PBMCs or T cells enriched from blood (not recorded which).

CDR3 sequence (DNA): TGCGCCAGCAGCCAAGATGATAGGAACACTGAAGCTTTCTTT. It encodes CASSQDDRNTEAFF. This sequence joins TRBV4-1 and TRBJ1-1; D unresolved. The CDR3 has 14 amino acids. Trimming stripped 0 bases from V and 1 base from J, with 6 bases between. Germline-derived CDR1 and CDR2 are MGHRA and YSYEKL.